This T cell receptor (beta chain) is drawn from a study of blood T cell repertoires in COVID-19. Study information: The study drew acute and convalescent COVID-19 samples from the United States, Italy and Spain. Nucleic acid was either cDNA or gDNA, and it came from T cells, B-cell-depleted T cells, or PBMCs.

The trim removed 10 bases at V and 4 bases at J, leaving 3 bases unmatched. Germline CDR1 and CDR2: MDHEN and SYDVKM. The CDR3 totals 13 residues. The repertoire was sequenced with immunoSEQ multiplex PCR; TCRdb's copy has only in-frame clones and lacks some. In the table there are some 140,000 clones, about three quarters of which are singletons. This TCR was recovered from an elderly man with acute or convalescent COVID-19. The chain uses TRBV28 and TRBJ2-2; 10 bases line up with TRBD1. The material sequenced was peripheral blood. CDR3 bases: TGTGCCATCAGGACAGGGGGCACCGGGGAGCTGTTTTTT. Translated, it gives CAIRTGGTGELFF. The whole variable domain, filled in from reference TRBV28 and TRBJ2-2, reads DVKVTQSSRYLVKRTGEKVFLECVQDMDHENMFWYRQDPGLGLRLIYFSYDVKMKEKGDIPEGYSVSREKKERFSLILESASTNQTSMYLCAIRTGGTGELFFGEGSRLTVL.